This T cell receptor (beta chain) was captured in a study of cytomegalovirus exposure and HLA in healthy donors. Notes on the study in general: It was reported that TCR beta sequences correctly inferred the HLA-A and HLA-B alleles for most subjects.

The germline CDR1 and CDR2 sequences are MDHEN and SYDVKM. Trimming stripped 2 bases from V and 0 bases from J, with 11 bases between. CDR3 length: 16 residues. It was with 60 Vbeta and 13 Jbeta primers that the PCR ran. Using immunoSEQ multiplex PCR, the repertoire was profiled, and TCRdb retains in-frame clones only, with some absent. The table shows 150,000 to 200,000 clones, with over 80% occurring only once. For this clone: Its antigen remains unidentified.

This clonotype originated in a man aged 40-49 years in good health and CMV-seronegative. The chain is built from TRBV28 and TRBJ1-5; no reliable D call. Sequenced: PBMCs. Written as DNA, the CDR3 is TGTGCCAGCAGTTTAGCACAGCCGGTTAGCAATCAGCCCCAGCATTTT. This gives the protein CASSLAQPVSNQPQHF. Filled out from reference TRBV28 and TRBJ1-5, the complete variable domain reads DVKVTQSSRYLVKRTGEKVFLECVQDMDHENMFWYRQDPGLGLRLIYFSYDVKMKEKGDIPEGYSVSREKKERFSLILESASTNQTSMYLCASSLAQPVSNQPQHFGDGTRLSIL.